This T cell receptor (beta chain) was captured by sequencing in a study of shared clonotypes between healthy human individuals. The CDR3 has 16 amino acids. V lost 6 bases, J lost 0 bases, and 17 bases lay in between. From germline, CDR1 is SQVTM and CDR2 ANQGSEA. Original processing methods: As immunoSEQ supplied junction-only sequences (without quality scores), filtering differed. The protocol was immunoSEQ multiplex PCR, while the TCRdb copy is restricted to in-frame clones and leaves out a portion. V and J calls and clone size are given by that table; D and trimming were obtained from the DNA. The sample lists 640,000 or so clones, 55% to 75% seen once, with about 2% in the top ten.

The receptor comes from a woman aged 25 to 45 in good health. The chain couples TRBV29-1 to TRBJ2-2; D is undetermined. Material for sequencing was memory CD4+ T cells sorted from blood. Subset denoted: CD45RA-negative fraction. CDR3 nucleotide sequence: TGCAGCGTGAGAGGCCCGGCAGATTCGAACACCGGGGAGCTGTTTTTT. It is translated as CSVRGPADSNTGELFF.